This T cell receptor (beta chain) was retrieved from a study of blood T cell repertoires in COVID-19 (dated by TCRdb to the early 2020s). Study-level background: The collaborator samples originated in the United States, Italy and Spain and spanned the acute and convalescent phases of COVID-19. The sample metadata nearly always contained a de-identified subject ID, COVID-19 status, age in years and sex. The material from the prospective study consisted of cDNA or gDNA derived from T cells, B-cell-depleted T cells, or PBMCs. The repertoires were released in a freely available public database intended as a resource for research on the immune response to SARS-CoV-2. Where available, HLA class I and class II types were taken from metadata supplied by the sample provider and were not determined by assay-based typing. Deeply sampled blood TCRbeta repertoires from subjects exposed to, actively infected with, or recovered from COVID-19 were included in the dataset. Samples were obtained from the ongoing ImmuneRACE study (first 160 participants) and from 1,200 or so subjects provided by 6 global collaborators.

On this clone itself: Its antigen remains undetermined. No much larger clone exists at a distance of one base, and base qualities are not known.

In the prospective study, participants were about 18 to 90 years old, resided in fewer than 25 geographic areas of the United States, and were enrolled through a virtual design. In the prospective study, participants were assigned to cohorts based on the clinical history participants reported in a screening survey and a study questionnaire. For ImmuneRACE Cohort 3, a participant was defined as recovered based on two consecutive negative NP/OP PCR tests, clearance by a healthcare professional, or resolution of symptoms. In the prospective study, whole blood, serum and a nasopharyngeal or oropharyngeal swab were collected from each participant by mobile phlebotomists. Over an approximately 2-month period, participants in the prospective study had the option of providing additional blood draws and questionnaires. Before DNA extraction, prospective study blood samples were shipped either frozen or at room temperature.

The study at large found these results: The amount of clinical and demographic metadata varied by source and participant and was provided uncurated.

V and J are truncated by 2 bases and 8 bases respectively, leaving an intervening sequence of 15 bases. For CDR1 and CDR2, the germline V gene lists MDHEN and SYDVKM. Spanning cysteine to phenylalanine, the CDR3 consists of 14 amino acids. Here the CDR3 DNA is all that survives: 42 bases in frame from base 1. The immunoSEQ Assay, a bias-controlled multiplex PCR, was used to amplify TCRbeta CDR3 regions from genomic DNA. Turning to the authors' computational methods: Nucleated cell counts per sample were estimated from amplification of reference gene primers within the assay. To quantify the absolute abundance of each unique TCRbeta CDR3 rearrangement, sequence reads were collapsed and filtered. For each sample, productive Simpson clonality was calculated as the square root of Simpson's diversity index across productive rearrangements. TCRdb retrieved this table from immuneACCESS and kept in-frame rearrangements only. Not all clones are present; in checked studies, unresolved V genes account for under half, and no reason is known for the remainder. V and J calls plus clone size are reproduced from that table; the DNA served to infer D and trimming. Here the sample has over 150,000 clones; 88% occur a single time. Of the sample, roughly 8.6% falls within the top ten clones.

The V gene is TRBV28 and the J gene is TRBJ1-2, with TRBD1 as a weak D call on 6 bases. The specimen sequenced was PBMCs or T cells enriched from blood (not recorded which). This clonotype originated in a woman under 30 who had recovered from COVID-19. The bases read TGTGCCAGCAGTTTAACCTACAGGGAGTGGGGCTACACCTTC. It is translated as CASSLTYREWGYTF.